This T cell receptor beta chain is from a study of Graves' ophthalmopathy and Graves' hyperthyroidism. Losses at the gene ends were 0 bases for V and 7 bases for J; bases not matched to a gene: 3. Germline V gene data show CDR1 as LNHNV and CDR2 as YYDKDF (reference sequence). The CDR3 has 14 amino acids. Aged 18 to 65, hyperthyroidism patients had been newly diagnosed, with under 2 months' duration. As concerns this clonotype: What it binds is not known.

Amplification of TCR beta CDR3 regions used RNA transcripts. In the first round, RT-PCR was carried out with HTBI primers, and a multiplex PCR formed the second round. TCRdb recomputed calls from the multiplex PCR reads with MiXCR, one row per CDR3 protein. The table shows 500,000 to 600,000 distinct CDR3 sequences, with approximately 35% occurring only once. Study-wide results and limits: Ophthalmopathy versus stable hyperthyroidism: 13-signature model gave less than 90% sensitivity, 75% to 83% specificity.

Material for sequencing was peripheral blood or thyroid tissue (not recorded which). The clonotype was recovered from an adult man with Graves' hyperthyroidism. The rearrangement uses TRBV15 and TRBJ2-7; 10 nucleotides agree with TRBD2. CDR3 sequence (DNA): TGTGCCACCAGCAGAGATCTGACTAGCGGGGAGCAGTACTTC. It encodes CATSRDLTSGEQYF.